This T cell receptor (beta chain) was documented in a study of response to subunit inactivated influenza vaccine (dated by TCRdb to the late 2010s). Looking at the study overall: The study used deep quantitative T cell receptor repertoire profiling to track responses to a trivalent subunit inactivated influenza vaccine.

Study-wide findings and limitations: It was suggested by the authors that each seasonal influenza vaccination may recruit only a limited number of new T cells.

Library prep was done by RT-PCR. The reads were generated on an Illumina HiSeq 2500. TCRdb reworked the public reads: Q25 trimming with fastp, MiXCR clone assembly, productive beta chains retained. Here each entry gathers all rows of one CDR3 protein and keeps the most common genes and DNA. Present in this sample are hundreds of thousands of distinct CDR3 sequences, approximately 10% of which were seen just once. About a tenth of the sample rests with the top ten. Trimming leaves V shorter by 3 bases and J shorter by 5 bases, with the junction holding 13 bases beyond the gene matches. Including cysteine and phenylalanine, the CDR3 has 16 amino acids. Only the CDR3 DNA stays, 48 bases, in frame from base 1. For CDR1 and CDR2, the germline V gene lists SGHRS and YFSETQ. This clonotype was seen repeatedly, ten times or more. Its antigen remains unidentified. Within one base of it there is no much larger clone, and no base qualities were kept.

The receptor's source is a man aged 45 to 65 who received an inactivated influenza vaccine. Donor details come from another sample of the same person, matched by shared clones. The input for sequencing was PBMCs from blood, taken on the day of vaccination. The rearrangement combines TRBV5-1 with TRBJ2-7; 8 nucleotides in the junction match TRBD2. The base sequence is TGCGCCAGCAGCTCTGGCGGGAGACTAGCGCCCCACGAGCAGTACTTC. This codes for CASSSGGRLAPHEQYF.